The 29 T cell receptor beta chains reported below all come from one sample, sequenced in a study of naive and memory T cell subsets. An equimolar mix of two oligonucleotides served as the beta constant-region primer for TRBC1 and TRBC2. Nested alpha and beta constant-region primers with the SP2 primer drove four PCR rounds on ligated cDNA. TCRdb re-called the UMI-ligation and nested PCR reads with MiXCR, one entry per CDR3 protein. The top ten clones hold about 1% of a sample with 95,000 to 150,000 distinct CDR3 sequences, 35% to 40% of them seen once. The sample was central memory CD4+ T cells from blood. These TCRs come from a human donor in good health.

The rearrangement links TRBV20-1 to TRBJ2-7; 7 positions agree with TRBD2. Germline V CDR1 and CDR2: DFQATT, SNEGSKA (reference sequence). The CDR3 length is 14 residues. Trimming cost V 6 bases and J 7 bases; bases outside gene matches: 15. CDR3 DNA sequence: TGCAGTGCCCCGGTGGACGGGAGGCTAGGTGAGCAGTACTTC. Amino acids: CSAPVDGRLGEQYF.

This clonotype was seen more than once but under ten times. The CDR3 region has the DNA TGTGCCAGCAGTTTAGAAGGCAGGGGAGTTGATGAGCAGTTCTTC. It specifies CASSLEGRGVDEQFF. The gene calls are TRBV27 and TRBJ2-1; TRBD1 might be the D (6 bases). The CDR3 is 15 residues long. V was clipped by 2 bases and J by 8 bases, with 16 bases between them. The V gene's germline CDR1 is MNHEY and CDR2 SMNVEV (reference sequence).

The CDR3 spells CASSQMVRVSYNEQFF. The CDR3 DNA sequence: TGCGCCAGCAGTCAAATGGTTAGGGTGTCCTACAATGAGCAGTTCTTC. The rearrangement joins TRBV23-1 to TRBJ2-1; D is unresolved. TRBV23-1 is classed as an ORF, of uncertain function. The CDR3 runs 16 residues. The V end lost 2 bases, the J end lost 1 base, and 12 bases lay between the germline ends.

Here the CDR3 DNA reads TGTGCCAGCACCGGGAGAGGTCACAATGAGCAGTTCTTC. It codes for CASTGRGHNEQFF. J is TRBJ2-1 and V is TRBV28, with a tentative D call TRBD2 (6 bases). Germline values: CDR1 MDHEN, CDR2 SYDVKM. Trimming took off 7 bases at V and 5 bases at J, with 12 bases between the two ends. The CDR3 spans 13 residues.

This clonotype was detected ten times or more. CDR3 residues: CSALGLAGARNEQFF. The DNA of the CDR3 is TGCAGTGCTCTGGGACTAGCGGGAGCTCGCAATGAGCAGTTCTTC. J is TRBJ2-1 and V is TRBV20-1; 14 bases align to TRBD2. The V gene end was trimmed by 5 bases and the J gene end by 6 bases; junction bases not matched to a gene: 6. Germline V gene lookup returns CDR1 DFQATT and CDR2 SNEGSKA (reference sequence). CDR3 length: 15 amino acids.

The chain recombines TRBV4-3 with TRBJ2-7; no definite D call. CDR1 is LGHNA, CDR2 YSLEER, per germline. There are 17 residues in the CDR3. V was pared by 0 bases and J by 3 bases, with 18 bases between. CDR3 sequence: CASSQDLIGGRNYEQYF. Written as DNA, the CDR3 is TGCGCCAGCAGCCAAGATTTAATTGGCGGACGTAACTACGAGCAGTACTTC.

A few counts support this clonotype. The CDR3 loop reads CASSPWAVASTDTQYF. CDR3 nucleotides: TGTGCCAGCTCACCTTGGGCGGTAGCGAGCACAGATACGCAGTATTTT. V gene TRBV4-2 combines with J gene TRBJ2-3; the D gene is possibly TRBD2 (5 bases). The V end was cut by 8 bases, the J end by 0 bases, with 18 bases between. Per the germline V gene, CDR1 is LGHNA and CDR2 is YNFKEQ. CDR3 length: 16 amino acids.

The genes are TRBV18 and TRBJ1-1; 9 nucleotides align to TRBD1. V lost 4 bases, J lost 5 bases, and 5 bases stayed unmatched. CDR1 is KGHSH and CDR2 is LQKENI in the germline V gene. This CDR3 comprises 14 residues. As DNA, the CDR3 is TGTGCCAGCTCACTCGGGACAGGGCAGACTGAAGCTTTCTTT. Its translation: CASSLGTGQTEAFF.

This clonotype was found a few times. The chain has TRBV6-6 and TRBJ2-7; tentative D call: TRBD2 (6 bases). The germline V gene has CDR1 MNHNY and CDR2 SVGAGI (reference sequence). V lost 3 bases and J 5 bases, leaving 17 bases between the germline ends. CDR3 length equals 15 residues. The CDR3 is CASSYSSGSGNEQYF. CDR3 in DNA: TGTGCCAGCAGTTATTCGTCCGGGAGCGGAAACGAGCAGTACTTC.

The rearrangement uses TRBV20-1 and TRBJ1-1; no firm D call. CDR1 is DFQATT, CDR2 SNEGSKA, per germline (reference sequence). Trimming shortened V by 6 bases and J by 4 bases, and 18 bases separated the two germline ends. This CDR3 contains 14 residues. The CDR3 loop reads CSAFRTQEGTEAFF. The CDR3 region has the DNA TGCAGTGCCTTTAGGACCCAGGAGGGCACTGAAGCTTTCTTT.

This clonotype was seen only a few times. J is TRBJ2-1 and V is TRBV7-2; D could derive from TRBD1 or TRBD2 (5 bases each). Germline V CDR1 and CDR2: SGHTA, FQGNSA. V shed 6 bases and J shed 12 bases, with 12 bases lying between them. The CDR3 contains 11 residues. CDR3 in amino acids: CASRVGAGQFF. DNA of the CDR3: TGTGCCAGCAGGGTTGGGGCGGGGCAGTTCTTC.

Ten or more counts support this clonotype. J is TRBJ2-7 and V is TRBV7-2, with D hard to call. CDR1 SGHTA and CDR2 FQGNSA come from the germline V gene. CDR3 size: 11 residues. The V end was cut by 5 bases, the J end by 4 bases, with 6 bases between. CDR3 nucleotides: TGTGCCAGCAGCCAAGCTTACGAGCAGTACTTC. It encodes CASSQAYEQYF. The variable domain in full, with the rest retrieved from reference TRBV7-2 and TRBJ2-7, is GAGVSQSPSNKVTEKGKDVELRCDPISGHTALYWYRQSLGQGLEFLIYFQGNSAPDKSGLPSDRFSAERTGGSVSTLTIQRTQQEDSAVYLCASSQAYEQYFGPGTRLTVT.

The chain couples TRBV20-1 to TRBJ2-1; TRBD2 aligns across 12 bases. In germline, CDR1 is DFQATT, CDR2 SNEGSKA (reference sequence). The CDR3 contains 15 residues. Trimming cost V 3 bases and J 10 bases; bases outside gene matches: 10. The CDR3 spells CSASPTSGSMREQFF. The CDR3 DNA is TGCAGTGCTAGCCCGACTAGCGGGAGCATGCGGGAGCAGTTCTTC.

The chain uses TRBV20-1 and TRBJ2-5; 8 bases are a match to TRBD1. The CDR3 loop spans 13 amino acids. The V gene's germline CDR1 is DFQATT and CDR2 SNEGSKA (reference sequence). The V and J ends lost 5 bases and 3 bases, in that order; junction bases with no gene match: 5. CDR3 coding DNA: TGCAGTGCTCGGACAGGGTCGAAAGAGACCCAGTACTTC. This gives the protein CSARTGSKETQYF.

Only a few counts were recorded for this clonotype. The chain joins TRBV20-1 to TRBJ2-7; 7 bases agree with TRBD1. CDR1 DFQATT and CDR2 SNEGSKA come from the germline V gene (reference sequence). This CDR3 is built from 13 residues. Unmatched junction bases numbered 4, after V lost 3 bases and J lost 2 bases. The CDR3 loop is CSASGDRTYEQYF. CDR3 sequence (DNA): TGCAGTGCTAGTGGGGACAGAACCTACGAGCAGTACTTC.

This chain's CDR3 is CASSLGAGANEKLFF. DNA of the CDR3: TGTGCCAGCAGTTTAGGCGCAGGGGCTAATGAAAAACTGTTTTTT. This sequence joins TRBV27 and TRBJ1-4; D is possibly TRBD1 (6 bases). Germline CDR1 reads MNHEY; CDR2 reads SMNVEV (reference sequence). CDR3 length: 15 residues. V lost 2 bases and J 3 bases, leaving 10 bases between the germline ends.

This clonotype was detected a few times. The J gene is TRBJ1-2, the V gene TRBV28, with TRBD1 as a possible D gene (5 bases). Trimming cost V 7 bases and J 3 bases, with 15 bases left between them. Germline assignment: CDR1 MDHEN and CDR2 SYDVKM. The CDR3 totals 14 residues. CDR3 in amino acids: CASTQRGRHYGYTF. The CDR3 DNA follows: TGTGCCAGCACCCAGCGGGGCCGCCACTATGGCTACACCTTC.

This chain uses TRBV12-3 or TRBV12-4 with TRBJ2-3; D not resolved. Trimming pared 6 bases from V and 5 bases from J, leaving 12 bases between. The CDR3 spans 13 residues. The CDR3 region is CASRLSFRDTQYF. DNA for the CDR3: TGTGCCAGCAGACTCTCTTTTAGAGATACGCAGTATTTT.

This clonotype showed up just a few times. The gene calls are TRBV28 and TRBJ2-7, with D possibly matching TRBD1 (6 bases). The CDR3 is 14 residues long. CDR1 is MDHEN, CDR2 SYDVKM, per germline. The CDR3, as DNA: TGTGCGACGGAGACAGGCCTACGCGCATTCGAGCAGTACTTC. This translates into CATETGLRAFEQYF.

The chain recombines TRBV6-1 with TRBJ2-1; TRBD2 matches 10 bases. The junction had 7 bases not matched to a gene; V was cut back by 6 bases and J by 8 bases. Germline V gives CDR1 MNHNS, CDR2 SASEGT. This CDR3 is built from 14 residues. The CDR3 reads CASSSLGLADEQFF. Here the CDR3 DNA reads TGTGCCAGCAGCTCCCTCGGACTAGCGGATGAGCAGTTCTTC.

J is TRBJ2-3 and V is TRBV7-6; possibly TRBD2 for D (6 bases). Germline CDR1 is SGHVS and CDR2 is FNYEAQ. The V and J ends lost 3 bases and 3 bases respectively, with 13 bases between them. CDR3 length: 15 residues. CDR3: CASSFTTGVTDTQYF. The DNA of the CDR3 is TGTGCCAGCAGCTTTACGACGGGAGTGACAGATACGCAGTATTTT.

This clonotype was found a few times. The CDR3 DNA sequence: TGCAGTGCTAGAGACCCACTAGCGGGACGCACAGATACGCAGTATTTT. Encoded protein: CSARDPLAGRTDTQYF. This chain links TRBV20-1 with TRBJ2-3; 10 positions match TRBD2. Germline V CDR1 and CDR2: DFQATT, SNEGSKA (reference sequence). This CDR3 has 16 residues. Losses at the gene ends were 0 bases for V and 1 base for J; bases not matched to a gene: 4.

This clonotype was observed a handful of times. V gene TRBV7-2 combines with J gene TRBJ1-6; TRBD1 is a possible D gene (6 bases). The V gene lost 3 bases and the J gene lost 12 bases, with 18 bases spanning the gap. This CDR3 has 15 amino acids. CDR1 is SGHTA and CDR2 is FQGNSA in the germline V gene. The CDR3 nucleotides read TGTGCCAGCAGCTTCGCTAAGGGGGGAGCTCAACCCCTCCACTTT. This sequence encodes CASSFAKGGAQPLHF.

This clonotype was observed a few times. The rearrangement joins TRBV12-3 or TRBV12-4 to TRBJ2-2; TRBD2 aligns across 9 bases. Losses at the gene ends were 5 bases for V and 2 bases for J; bases not matched to a gene: 6. The CDR3 length is 16 residues. This chain's CDR3 is CASSASGILNTGELFF. In DNA form, the CDR3 reads TGTGCCAGCAGTGCTAGCGGGATTCTCAACACCGGGGAGCTGTTTTTT.

This clonotype was detected a few times. The gene calls are TRBV10-3 and TRBJ1-1, with unresolved D. V was trimmed by 2 bases and J by 10 bases, leaving 8 bases between them. The CDR3 consists of 11 residues. CDR1 and CDR2 (germline): ENHRY, SYGVKD. The CDR3 DNA is TGTGCCATCAGTGAGCCGGGGTTAGCTTTCTTT. Its protein product is CAISEPGLAFF.

The J gene is TRBJ1-5, the V gene TRBV12-3 or TRBV12-4; D call uncertain. The CDR3 spans 13 residues. Trimming left V 3 bases short and J 7 bases short, with 10 bases between. CDR3 DNA sequence: TGTGCCAGCAGTTTTAACGCGGAACAGCCCCAGCATTTT. Protein product: CASSFNAEQPQHF.

This clonotype was picked up a small number of times. CDR3 nucleotides: TGTGCCAGTAGTATAAATGGACGGGGTGAAGCTTTCTTT. Protein product: CASSINGRGEAFF. The chain uses TRBV19 and TRBJ1-1; D is unclear. The germline V gene encodes CDR1 LNHDA and CDR2 SQIVND (reference sequence). The CDR3 is made up of 13 amino acids. V lost 2 bases and J lost 7, with 11 bases in between.

The table lists this clonotype with a few counts. This chain links TRBV20-1 with TRBJ2-4, with 9 bases aligning to TRBD2. The germline V gene has CDR1 DFQATT and CDR2 SNEGSKA (reference sequence). CDR3 length: 13 residues. V lost 6 bases, J lost 5 bases, and 5 bases stayed unmatched. The CDR3 here is CSANIAGENIQYF. The CDR3, as DNA: TGCAGTGCCAACATAGCGGGAGAAAACATTCAGTACTTC.

The V call is TRBV12-3 or TRBV12-4, the J call TRBJ1-2, with 9 bases matching TRBD1. The ends lost 6 bases at V and 4 bases at J; junction bases unmatched: 6. The CDR3 runs to 14 residues. DNA for the CDR3: TGTGCCAGCAGCCAACAGGGGGCAGTCTATGGCTACACCTTC. Protein sequence: CASSQQGAVYGYTF.